The entry below gives a single T cell receptor beta chain sequence along with its context. Its matching antigen is unknown. CDR1 SEHNR and CDR2 FQNEAQ come from the germline V gene (reference sequence). The CDR3 has 15 residues. Between the trimmed V and J ends, which lost 6 bases and 7 bases, there was a span of 21 bases. The method was immunoSEQ multiplex PCR; TCRdb's version includes in-frame clones alone and lacks a portion of them. The data show some 120,000 clones, roughly 82% seen once. The sample comes from a study of T cell responses to AZD1222 COVID-19 vaccine. Notes on the study in general: Regions left unmutated in variants are reportedly the target of nearly half of spike-specific TCRs. There were repertoire samples only from the period after the peak T cell response.

Investigators merged groups given second doses at roughly 4 or roughly 12 weeks. The chain uses TRBV7-9 and TRBJ1-2; D possibly corresponds to TRBD1 (6 bases). The sequence was collected from an adult who received the AZD1222 COVID-19 vaccine. The specimen was peripheral blood, collected 28 days after the second AZD1222 dose. The DNA of the CDR3 is TGTGCCAGCAGTTCGACAGGCGGCGATCGAGGTGGCTACACCTTC. Translated: CASSSTGGDRGGYTF.